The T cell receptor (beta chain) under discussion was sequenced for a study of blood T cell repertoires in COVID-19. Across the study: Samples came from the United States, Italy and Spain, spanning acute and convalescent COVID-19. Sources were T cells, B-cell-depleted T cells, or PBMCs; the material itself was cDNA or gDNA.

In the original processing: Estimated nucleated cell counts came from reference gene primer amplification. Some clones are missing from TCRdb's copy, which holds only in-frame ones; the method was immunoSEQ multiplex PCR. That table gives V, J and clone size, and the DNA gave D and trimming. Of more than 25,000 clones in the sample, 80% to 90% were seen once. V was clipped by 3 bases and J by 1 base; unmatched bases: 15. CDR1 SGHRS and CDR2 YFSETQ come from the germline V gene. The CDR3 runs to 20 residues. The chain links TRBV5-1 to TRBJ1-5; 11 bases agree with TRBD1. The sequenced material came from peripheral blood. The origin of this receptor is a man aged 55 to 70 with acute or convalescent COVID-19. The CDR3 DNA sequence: TGCGCCAGCAGCTCTCCGAGGTGGAGGGACAGGGGGAGAAGCAATCAGCCCCAGCATTTT. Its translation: CASSSPRWRDRGRSNQPQHF.